Shown below are 10 T cell receptor beta chains from a single sample sequenced in a study of Graves' ophthalmopathy and Graves' hyperthyroidism. Beta-chain TCR CDR3 regions were amplified from RNA transcripts. First-round RT-PCR with HTBI primers preceded a second-round multiplex PCR. TCRdb reprocessed the multiplex PCR reads with MiXCR, giving one entry per CDR3 protein. The sample has 650,000 to 900,000 distinct CDR3 sequences, approximately 40% seen once. The sample consisted of peripheral blood. The source of these receptors is an adult man with Graves' ophthalmopathy.

On this clonotype itself: A much larger clone differs from this one at a single base, so this may be a read error. The rearrangement uses TRBV7-3 and TRBJ2-5, with D unresolved. The CDR3 has 13 residues. Germline values: CDR1 SGHTA, CDR2 FQGTGA. DNA for the CDR3: TGTGCCAACAGCTCATCCCGCCAAGAGACCCAGTACTTC. This translates into CANSSSRQETQYF. Full variable domain (outside the CDR3, taken from reference TRBV7-3 and TRBJ2-5): GAGVSQTPSNKVTEKGKYVELRCDPISGHTALYWYRQSLGQGPEFLIYFQGTGAADDSGLPNDRFFAVRPEGSVSTLKIQRTERGDSAVYLCANSSSRQETQYFGPGTRLLVL.

This clonotype was detected ten times or more. This chain uses TRBV9 with TRBJ2-2; no clear D. Germline loops: CDR1 SGDLS, CDR2 YYNGEE. V was pared by 2 bases and J by 7 bases, with 3 bases between. The CDR3 runs to 11 residues. CDR3 amino acids: CASSVNGELFF. Here the CDR3 DNA reads TGTGCCAGCAGCGTTAACGGGGAGCTGTTTTTT. The whole variable domain, remainder taken from reference TRBV9 and TRBJ2-2, is DSGVTQTPKHLITATGQRVTLRCSPRSGDLSVYWYQQSLDQGLQFLIQYYNGEERAKGNILERFSAQQFPDLHSELNLSSLELGDSALYFCASSVNGELFFGEGSRLTVL.

The J gene is TRBJ2-7, the V gene TRBV11-2; no clear D. Trimming took 2 bases from V and 0 from J, leaving 14 bases between them. Germline CDR1 and CDR2: SGHAT and FQNNGV. This CDR3 region has 16 residues. The CDR3 loop is CASSLRAPGPSYEQYF. The CDR3 nucleotides are TGTGCCAGCAGCTTACGGGCTCCGGGCCCCTCCTACGAGCAGTACTTC.

This rearrangement joins TRBV15 to TRBJ2-6; D unresolved. There are 14 residues in the CDR3. Germline values: CDR1 LNHNV, CDR2 YYDKDF (reference sequence). V gave up 5 bases and J gave up 4 bases, with 9 bases separating them. The CDR3 reads CATSATQGANVLTF. The CDR3 DNA sequence: TGTGCCACCAGCGCGACACAGGGGGCCAACGTCCTGACTTTC.

The CDR3 sequence: CARTSGRKWETQYF. The CDR3, as DNA: TGTGCCCGGACTAGCGGGAGAAAGTGGGAGACCCAGTACTTC. V gene TRBV2 combines with J gene TRBJ2-5, with TRBD2 matching 13 bases. This CDR3 has 14 residues. Unmatched junction bases numbered 8, after V lost 11 bases and J lost 5 bases. CDR1 is SNHLY, CDR2 FYNNEI, per germline.

This clonotype was seen a few times. This chain uses TRBV12-3 or TRBV12-4 with TRBJ2-5; 7 positions agree with TRBD1. The J segment lost 5 bases and the V segment lost 5 bases, leaving 5 bases of the junction unmatched. The CDR3 runs 13 residues. Here the CDR3 DNA reads TGTGCCAGCAGTGTTAACAGGGGTGAGACCCAGTACTTC. Translated, it gives CASSVNRGETQYF.

This chain connects TRBV7-9 to TRBJ2-2; D possibly matches TRBD1 or TRBD2 (5 bases each). The CDR3 is 13 residues long. Germline lookup yields CDR1 SEHNR and CDR2 FQNEAQ (reference sequence). Trimming shortened V by 7 bases and J by 4 bases, and 10 bases separated the two germline ends. The CDR3 spells CASTRGGTGELFF. The DNA for the CDR3 is TGTGCCAGCACCCGTGGGGGCACCGGGGAGCTGTTTTTT.

The CDR3 spells CSARPDRTNTEAFF. The CDR3 coding sequence is TGCAGTGCTAGACCAGACAGGACAAACACTGAAGCTTTCTTT. The chain recombines TRBV20-1 with TRBJ1-1; possibly TRBD1 for D (6 bases). V shed 2 bases and J shed 2 bases, with 12 bases lying between them. The CDR3 length is 14 residues. Germline lookup yields CDR1 DFQATT and CDR2 SNEGSKA (reference sequence).

This clonotype was detected only a few times. V usage is TRBV4-3 and J usage is TRBJ2-2; no definite D call. The V gene lost 4 bases and the J gene lost 7 bases, with 22 bases spanning the gap. This CDR3 is 17 amino acids long. The germline V gene has CDR1 LGHNA and CDR2 YSLEER. CDR3 sequence: CASSPEETRRRHGELFF. DNA for the CDR3: TGCGCCAGCAGCCCCGAGGAGACACGACGGAGACACGGGGAGCTGTTTTTT.

V is TRBV7-2 and J is TRBJ1-4; D gene uncertain. Between the trimmed V and J ends, which lost 0 bases and 7 bases, there was a span of 15 bases. Germline CDR1 and CDR2: SGHTA and FQGNSA. The CDR3 loop spans 16 amino acids. CDR3 sequence: CASSLASRQLAEKLFF. The CDR3 DNA reads TGTGCCAGCAGCTTAGCCTCTCGGCAGTTAGCTGAAAAACTGTTTTTT.